This T cell receptor (beta chain) is drawn from a study of T cells in tuberculosis (dated by TCRdb to the late 2010s). Broadly, across the study: To characterize T cells specific for the mycobacterial lipid antigen glucose monomycolate (GMM), the study used CD1B tetramers together with high-throughput TCR immunosequencing. With over nine people per group, a South African clinical cohort compared IGRA-negative adolescents, IGRA-positive adolescents with latent tuberculosis, and adults with active tuberculosis. Study-wide findings and limitations: Compared with IGRA-negative controls, TCR-alpha repertoires from active tuberculosis had smaller mean NN-distances to GMM-specific TCRs, which suggests clonal expansion of these TCRs. Clinical samples were chosen by availability of cryopreserved specimens, and active tuberculosis cases were adults while controls were adolescents. With the diverse GMM-specific repertoire as input, a classifier achieved 87% accuracy (AUROC 0.75 to 0.9), whereas GEM motif frequencies as input gave roughly 70% accuracy. The smaller NN-distances in active tuberculosis patients were driven in part by shorter CDR3-alpha lengths, while the difference seen for TCR-beta was not statistically significant.

Details on this clone: Its antigen has not been determined. The record has no base qualities; no much larger clone is one base away.

At study entry, adolescents were screened for latent tuberculosis infection by tuberculin skin test and QuantiFERON-TB GOLD In-Tube IGRA. Unsorted cryopreserved PBMC were immunosequenced, covering on average around 94,000 T cells per clinical donor. Eleven high schools in the Worcester region of the Western Cape, South Africa, served as enrollment sites for adolescents aged 12 to 18 years. Approximately 10 adolescents infected with M. tuberculosis and around ten uninfected adolescents were chosen and matched for age and sex. PBMC from adolescents were isolated by density centrifugation from freshly drawn heparinized blood and were then cryopreserved. The immunoSEQ multiplex PCR assay was used to generate TCR libraries, with TCR-beta and/or TCR-alpha/delta assays applied to each sample. The amplified TCR libraries were sequenced using the Illumina high-throughput platform. On the authors' methods: Clustering and dimensionality reduction relied on pairwise TCRdist distances among GMM-specific receptors from T cells that were either sorted ex vivo or expanded in vitro. Each clinical repertoire was scored by mean NN-distance, the average TCRdist to the nearest 10% of tetramer-positive reference sequences. To compute GEM TCR motif frequency, the fraction of unique TCRs matching known GEM sequences by V/J usage and CDR3 length was calculated. Active tuberculosis was classified by linear discriminant analysis with leave-one-out cross-validation, implemented in scikit-learn. Entries here come from immuneACCESS through TCRdb and include only in-frame sequences with V and J called. Some clones fail to appear in such tables; in the studies checked, an unresolved V gene covers under half of the shortfall, and the cause of the remainder is unknown. The V and J calls and the clone size are those of that table, but D and trimming were determined from the DNA. The sample table shows 35,000 to 55,000 clones, and approximately 94% are seen once. The ten largest account for around 1.9% of the sample.

For this chain, trimming is 4 bases at the V end and 1 base at the J end, and the number of junction bases without a gene match is 4. Reading the germline V gene gives CDR1 SGHRS and CDR2 YFSETQ. Spanning cysteine to phenylalanine, the CDR3 consists of 14 amino acids. Kept here is only the CDR3 DNA, which spans 42 bases and is read in frame from base 1. The clonotype was recovered from a donor between 5 and 29 years old with latent tuberculosis or without tuberculosis infection. Some clones in this sample may be carry-over from other donors' samples. The chain is made from TRBV5-1 and TRBJ1-1; 7 of the junction bases match TRBD1. Sequences were obtained from PBMCs. The sequence in DNA is TGCGCCAGCAGCCGTGACAGGGCGAACACTGAAGCTTTCTTT. Translated, it reads CASSRDRANTEAFF. Full variable domain (CDR3 extended with the reference TRBV5-1 and TRBJ1-1 proteins): KAGVTQTPRYLIKTRGQQVTLSCSPISGHRSVSWYQQTPGQGLQFLFEYFSETQRNKGNFPGRFSGRQFSNSRSEMNVSTLELGDSALYLCASSRDRANTEAFFGQGTRLTVV.